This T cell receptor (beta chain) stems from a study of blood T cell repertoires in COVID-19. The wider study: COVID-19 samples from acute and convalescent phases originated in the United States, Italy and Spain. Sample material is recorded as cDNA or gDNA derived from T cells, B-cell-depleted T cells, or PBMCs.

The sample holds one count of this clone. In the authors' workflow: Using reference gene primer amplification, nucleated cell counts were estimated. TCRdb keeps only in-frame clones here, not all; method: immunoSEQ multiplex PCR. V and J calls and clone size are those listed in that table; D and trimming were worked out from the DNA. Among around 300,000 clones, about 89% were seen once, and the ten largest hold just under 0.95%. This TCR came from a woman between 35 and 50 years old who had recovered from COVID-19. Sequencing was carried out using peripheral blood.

This CDR3 reads CASSLAVSGLADYEQFF. The CDR3 DNA follows: TGTGCCAGCAGCTTAGCAGTGTCGGGACTAGCAGACTATGAGCAGTTCTTC. V usage is TRBV11-2 and J usage is TRBJ2-1; 9 bases fit TRBD2. The CDR3 runs 17 residues. With 1 base clipped from V and 8 bases from J, the junction kept 12 bases outside the gene matches. Germline values: CDR1 SGHAT, CDR2 FQNNGV.